This T cell receptor (beta chain) was found in a study of T cell responses to AZD1222 COVID-19 vaccine. On the study more broadly: Timing groups of about 4 and about 12 weeks for second doses were pooled.

Whole-study results and caveats: Researchers took repertoire samples only after the peak T cell response had come. It was only a handful of AZD1222 recipients who were seropositive at baseline. The donors showed a predominance of white British ancestry and of females, with possible underestimation of clonal diversity.

The CDR3 loop spans 15 amino acids. V was cut by 1 base and J by 6 bases, with 13 bases left in between. CDR1 MGHRA and CDR2 YSYEKL come from the germline V gene. Assay used: immunoSEQ multiplex PCR; TCRdb lists only in-frame clones, some missing. The sample contains about 130,000 clones, about nine tenths of which appear only once. This clone was observed a single time. Its antigen is unknown. The J gene is TRBJ1-5, the V gene TRBV4-1; the D gene is possibly TRBD1 (5 bases). The receptor comes from an adult in good health. Sequenced material: peripheral blood, taken on day 0 of AZD1222 vaccination. The CDR3 sequence: CASSQVGGLSQPQHF. The CDR3 DNA sequence: TGCGCCAGCAGCCAAGTGGGGGGGTTGAGTCAGCCCCAGCATTTT.